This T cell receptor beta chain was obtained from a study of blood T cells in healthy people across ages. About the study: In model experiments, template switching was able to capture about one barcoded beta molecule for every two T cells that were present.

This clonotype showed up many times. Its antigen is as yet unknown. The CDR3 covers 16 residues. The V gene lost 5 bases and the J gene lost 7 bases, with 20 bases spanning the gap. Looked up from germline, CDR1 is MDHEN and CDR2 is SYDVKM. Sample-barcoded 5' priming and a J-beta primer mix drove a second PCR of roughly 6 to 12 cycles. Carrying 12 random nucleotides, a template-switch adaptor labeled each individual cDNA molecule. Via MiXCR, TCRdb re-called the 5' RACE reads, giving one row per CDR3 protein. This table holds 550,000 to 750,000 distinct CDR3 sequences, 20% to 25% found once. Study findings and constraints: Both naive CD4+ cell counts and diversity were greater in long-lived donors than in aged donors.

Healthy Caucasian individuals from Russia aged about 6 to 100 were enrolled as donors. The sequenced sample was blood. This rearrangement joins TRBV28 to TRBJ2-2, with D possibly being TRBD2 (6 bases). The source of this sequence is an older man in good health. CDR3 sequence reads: CASSLLSGSGVGELFF. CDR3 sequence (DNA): TGTGCCAGCAGTCTCCTGTCGGGTAGCGGAGTCGGGGAGCTGTTTTTT.